The 24 T cell receptor beta chains in this list originate from one sample, sequenced in a study of T cell responses to AZD1222 COVID-19 vaccine. Libraries were prepared by immunoSEQ multiplex PCR; TCRdb keeps only in-frame clonotypes and omits some of them. Of more than 95,000 clones detected, around 92% appear once; the ten largest clones hold around 0.96%. This specimen consisted of peripheral blood, obtained on day 0 of AZD1222 vaccination. These receptors were collected from an adult in good health.

The V call is TRBV18, the J call TRBJ2-7; D is unresolved. Germline loops: CDR1 KGHSH, CDR2 LQKENI. The CDR3 is made up of 16 amino acids. V was cut by 0 bases and J by 2 bases, with 14 bases left in between. CDR3 DNA: TGTGCCAGCTCACCACCGGGTGTCCGCGGTGCCTACGAGCAGTACTTC. This gives the protein CASSPPGVRGAYEQYF.

This chain uses TRBV30 with TRBJ1-3; no reliable D call. The CDR3 runs to 14 residues. The germline gives CDR1 GTSNPN, CDR2 SVGIG (reference sequence). The ends were cut back, 5 bases at V and 0 bases at J, with 11 bases in the middle. CDR3: CAWELTSSGNTIYF. CDR3 sequence (DNA): TGTGCCTGGGAACTAACAAGCTCTGGAAACACCATATATTTT.

The V call is TRBV9, the J call TRBJ2-1; unclear D gene. The germline V gene has CDR1 SGDLS and CDR2 YYNGEE. The CDR3 is 17 residues long. Trimming removed 3 bases at V and 0 bases at J, with 16 bases between. The CDR3 is CASSDTLGASSYNEQFF. The CDR3 nucleotides read TGTGCCAGCAGCGATACCCTAGGCGCGAGCTCCTACAATGAGCAGTTCTTC.

The V gene is TRBV4-1, the J gene TRBJ1-1; D is unresolved. Looked up from germline, CDR1 is MGHRA and CDR2 is YSYEKL. Trimming removed 6 bases from V and 1 base from J, with 21 bases in between. The CDR3 sequence is 17 residues long. The CDR3 nucleotides are TGCGCCAGCAGTCGCTATCCCTCTCTTCCAGAGAACACTGAAGCTTTCTTT. This codes for CASSRYPSLPENTEAFF.

This sequence joins TRBV5-1 and TRBJ2-1; the match to TRBD1 covers 10 bases. The CDR3 is 17 residues long. Germline CDR1 reads SGHRS; CDR2 reads YFSETQ. J lost 2 bases, V lost 4 bases, and 9 bases had no gene match. DNA of the CDR3: TGCGCCAGCAGCCCCGGACTGGGACAGGGGACCTACAATGAGCAGTTCTTC. Its protein product is CASSPGLGQGTYNEQFF.

The J gene is TRBJ2-2, the V gene TRBV5-4, with D maybe TRBD1 (5 bases). The germline gives CDR1 SGHNT, CDR2 YYREEE (reference sequence). There are 13 residues in the CDR3. The V end was cut by 10 bases, the J end by 3 bases, with 13 bases between. As DNA, the CDR3 is TGTGCCCACGGGCAGGGCTACACCGGGGAGCTGTTTTTT. Amino acid sequence: CAHGQGYTGELFF.

The rearrangement uses TRBV29-1 and TRBJ1-2, with 7 nucleotides matching TRBD1. Germline V gene sequence: CDR1 SQVTM, CDR2 ANQGSEA. Losses at the gene ends were 6 bases for V and 1 base for J; bases not matched to a gene: 5. CDR3 length: 13 residues. The CDR3 DNA is TGCAGCGTGGCGACAGGGAGTAACTATGGCTACACCTTC. It translates to CSVATGSNYGYTF. Full variable domain (outside the CDR3, taken from reference TRBV29-1 and TRBJ1-2): SAVISQKPSRDICQRGTSLTIQCQVDSQVTMMFWYRQQPGQSLTLIATANQGSEATYESGFVIDKFPISRPNLTFSTLTVSNMSPEDSSIYLCSVATGSNYGYTFGSGTRLTVV.

The chain links TRBV27 to TRBJ2-1, with TRBD2 identical over 8 bases. This CDR3 contains 15 residues. Germline-derived CDR1 and CDR2 are MNHEY and SMNVEV (reference sequence). Trimming took 5 bases from V and 4 from J; bases not matched to a gene: 7. For the CDR3, the DNA is TGTGCCAGCAGTGCGGGGACTAGGTCTTACAATGAGCAGTTCTTC. This translates into CASSAGTRSYNEQFF.

The chain carries TRBV6-4 and TRBJ2-7, with D possibly being TRBD2 (5 bases). The V end lost 5 bases, the J end lost 0 bases, and 14 bases lay between the germline ends. There are 15 residues in the CDR3. The germline V gene encodes CDR1 MRHNA and CDR2 SNTAGT. The CDR3 reads CASSPRTGVSYEQYF. In DNA, the CDR3 is TGTGCCAGCAGTCCACGTACCGGGGTCTCCTACGAGCAGTACTTC.

This rearrangement joins TRBV13 to TRBJ2-7; TRBD1 is a possible D gene (6 bases). The V and J ends lost 4 bases and 7 bases respectively, with 17 bases between them. The CDR3 totals 14 residues. Germline-derived CDR1 and CDR2 are PRHDT and FYEKMQ (reference sequence). CDR3 coding DNA: TGTGCCAGCAGCTCCGCGGAACAGGGAACGGAGCAGTACTTC. Protein sequence: CASSSAEQGTEQYF.

The rearrangement joins TRBV11-2 to TRBJ1-1; no firm D call. The CDR3 length is 14 residues. Trimming shortened V by 1 base and J by 2 bases, and 8 bases separated the two germline ends. Germline CDR1 SGHAT, CDR2 FQNNGV. CDR3 in DNA: TGTGCCAGCAGCTTAGTTAACTCAAACACTGAAGCTTTCTTT. Amino acid sequence: CASSLVNSNTEAFF. The full variable domain, with the rest looked up from reference TRBV11-2 and TRBJ1-1, is EAGVAQSPRYKIIEKRQSVAFWCNPISGHATLYWYQQILGQGPKLLIQFQNNGVVDDSQLPKDRFSAERLKGVDSTLKIQPAKLEDSAVYLCASSLVNSNTEAFFGQGTRLTVV.

The chain combines TRBV11-2 with TRBJ2-7; 9 bases line up with TRBD1. Trimming cost V 1 base and J 2 bases; bases outside gene matches: 9. This CDR3 has 17 amino acids. Germline-derived CDR1 and CDR2 are SGHAT and FQNNGV. CDR3 residues: CASSLATGTGIPYEQYF. CDR3 bases: TGTGCCAGCAGCTTAGCTACCGGGACAGGGATTCCCTACGAGCAGTACTTC.

V is TRBV28 and J is TRBJ1-2; 8 bases align to TRBD1. The CDR3 is made up of 13 amino acids. Germline values: CDR1 MDHEN, CDR2 SYDVKM. V was clipped by 6 bases and J by 5 bases; unmatched bases: 5. The CDR3, as DNA: TGTGCCAGCAGCCGGACAGGGTCTTATGGCTACACCTTC. Encoded protein: CASSRTGSYGYTF.

The rearrangement joins TRBV5-6 to TRBJ2-6; a possible D gene is TRBD1 (6 bases). V shed 0 bases and J shed 3 bases, with 10 bases lying between them. Per the germline V gene, CDR1 is SGHDT and CDR2 is YYEEEE. The CDR3 contains 16 residues. The CDR3 DNA sequence: TGTGCCAGCAGCTTGGTTGGGGGCATTGGGGCCAACGTCCTGACTTTC. Translated, it gives CASSLVGGIGANVLTF.

Notes on this clone: The junction shows a germline mismatch at one end, possibly a read error. In DNA, the CDR3 is TGTGCCTGGAGTTCCGGGGCGGGGATTAACTTT. Translated, it gives CAWSSGAGINF. The chain has TRBV30 and TRBJ1-1; a weak D match, TRBD1 (5 bases). This CDR3 comprises 11 residues. Germline CDR1 reads GTSNPN; CDR2 reads SVGIG (reference sequence).

V usage is TRBV14 and J usage is TRBJ2-7; TRBD1 matches 7 bases. The CDR3 consists of 14 residues. V dropped 2 bases and J dropped 0; count of bases not matched to a gene: 1. Germline assignment: CDR1 SGHDN and CDR2 FVKESK. CDR3 nucleotides: TGTGCCAGCAGCCAAAGACAGGGCTCCTACGAGCAGTACTTC. Encoded protein: CASSQRQGSYEQYF. Full variable domain (rest looked up from reference TRBV14 and TRBJ2-7): EAGVTQFPSHSVIEKGQTVTLRCDPISGHDNLYWYRRVMGKEIKFLLHFVKESKQDESGMPNNRFLAERTGGTYSTLKVQPAELEDSGVYFCASSQRQGSYEQYFGPGTRLTVT.

This rearrangement joins TRBV9 to TRBJ1-2; no clear D. Germline CDR1 SGDLS, CDR2 YYNGEE. V shed 4 bases and J shed 0 bases, with 7 bases lying between them. This CDR3 region has 13 residues. CDR3 sequence: CASSLSSNYGYTF. The CDR3 nucleotides read TGTGCCAGCAGCCTCTCCTCTAACTATGGCTACACCTTC.

The chain is built from TRBV9 and TRBJ2-3, with TRBD2 matching 9 bases. The junction had 5 bases not matched to a gene; V was cut back by 2 bases and J by 4 bases. CDR3 length equals 15 residues. Germline-derived CDR1 and CDR2 are SGDLS and YYNGEE. The CDR3 here is CASSVSGRTADTQYF. DNA of the CDR3: TGTGCCAGCAGCGTTAGCGGGAGAACGGCAGATACGCAGTATTTT. The variable domain in full, completed from reference TRBV9 and TRBJ2-3, reads DSGVTQTPKHLITATGQRVTLRCSPRSGDLSVYWYQQSLDQGLQFLIQYYNGEERAKGNILERFSAQQFPDLHSELNLSSLELGDSALYFCASSVSGRTADTQYFGPGTRLTVL.

The chain links TRBV9 to TRBJ2-3; 8 bases are shared with TRBD2. The CDR3 runs 16 residues. V gave up 0 bases and J gave up 8 bases; unmatched junction bases: 11. CDR1 is SGDLS and CDR2 is YYNGEE in the germline V gene. CDR3 DNA sequence: TGTGCCAGCAGCGTAGACCCGGGAGGGCCAACTGCTACGCAGTATTTT. Residues: CASSVDPGGPTATQYF.

The V call is TRBV7-9, the J call TRBJ2-1, with 9 bases that match TRBD1. V gave up 0 bases and J gave up 7 bases; unmatched junction bases: 1. Germline CDR1 and CDR2: SEHNR and FQNEAQ (reference sequence). This CDR3 is 14 amino acids long. CDR3 sequence: CASSLAGTGNEQFF. CDR3 nucleotide sequence: TGTGCCAGCAGCTTAGCTGGGACAGGGAATGAGCAGTTCTTC.

The rearrangement joins TRBV5-4 to TRBJ2-2; no reliable D call. The CDR3 extends over 14 amino acids. Trimming removed 0 bases from V and 1 base from J, with 4 bases in between. Germline loops: CDR1 SGHNT, CDR2 YYREEE (reference sequence). CDR3 bases: TGTGCCAGCAGCTTGGGACAGAACACCGGGGAGCTGTTTTTT. Amino acid sequence: CASSLGQNTGELFF. Supplemented by reference TRBV5-4 and TRBJ2-2, the full variable domain reads ETGVTQSPTHLIKTRGQQVTLRCSSQSGHNTVSWYQQALGQGPQFIFQYYREEENGRGNFPPRFSGLQFPNYSSELNVNALELDDSALYLCASSLGQNTGELFFGEGSRLTVL.

The rearrangement joins TRBV3-1 (or the pseudogene TRBV3-2) to TRBJ1-4; D unresolved. The CDR3 extends over 12 amino acids. V shed 4 bases and J shed 9 bases, with 9 bases lying between them. Germline lookup yields CDR1 LGHDT and CDR2 YNNKEL (reference sequence). The CDR3 reads CASSPIGQKLFF. The CDR3 region has the DNA TGTGCCAGCAGCCCGATCGGCCAAAAACTGTTTTTT.

The CDR3, as DNA: TGTGCCAGCAGCCTTCAGCGGGAGAGCTACGAGCAGTACTTC. The encoded protein is CASSLQRESYEQYF. This sequence joins TRBV6-5 and TRBJ2-7, with 8 bases that match TRBD2. CDR1 MNHEY and CDR2 SVGAGI come from the germline V gene. The V gene end was trimmed by 6 bases and the J gene end by 3 bases; junction bases not matched to a gene: 7. The CDR3 covers 14 residues.

The chain combines TRBV5-1 with TRBJ1-3; D may be TRBD1 (6 bases). CDR1 and CDR2 (germline): SGHRS, YFSETQ. Trimming removed 4 bases from V and 8 bases from J, with 10 bases in between. This CDR3 is built from 12 residues. This CDR3 is CASSLPGDTIYF. The CDR3, as DNA: TGCGCCAGCAGCCTTCCAGGGGACACCATATATTTT.